These 16 T cell receptor beta chains came from one sample sequenced in a study of blood T cell repertoires in COVID-19. TCRdb's table, derived via immunoSEQ multiplex PCR, lists solely in-frame clones and lacks some. The table has 130,000 to 150,000 clones, 60% to 80% seen once. The sample was peripheral blood. The receptors derive from a man aged 50-60 years with active or convalescent COVID-19.

V and J are TRBV7-2 and TRBJ1-1, with D possibly TRBD1 on 6 matching bases. Deletions cut 5 bases from V and 6 bases from J, with 16 bases between. The CDR3 length is 14 residues. Germline CDR1 and CDR2: SGHTA and FQGNSA. The CDR3 region has the DNA TGTGCCAGCAGCCAGGGGCGGAGTACCCCTGAAGCTTTCTTT. It encodes CASSQGRSTPEAFF.

The V call is TRBV29-1, the J call TRBJ2-7; 8 bases are a match to TRBD2. The CDR3 length is 13 residues. Germline V gene lookup returns CDR1 SQVTM and CDR2 ANQGSEA. The V and J ends lost 6 bases and 3 bases, in that order; junction bases with no gene match: 7. CDR3 nucleotides: TGCAGCGTCTTAGCGGGATCTCACTACGAGCAGTACTTC. Translated, it gives CSVLAGSHYEQYF.

The count of this clone is one. V gene TRBV27 combines with J gene TRBJ2-3; 7 bases map to TRBD1. Looked up from germline, CDR1 is MNHEY and CDR2 is SMNVEV (reference sequence). V lost 4 bases and J lost 0; bases outside the gene matches: 4. The CDR3 spans 15 residues. The CDR3 protein is CASSWVTGSTDTQYF. As DNA, the CDR3 is TGTGCCAGCAGTTGGGTGACAGGGAGCACAGATACGCAGTATTTT.

This rearrangement joins TRBV12-5 to TRBJ2-2; no firm D call. The V and J ends lost 8 bases and 0 bases respectively, with 10 bases between them. Germline values: CDR1 LGHNT, CDR2 FRNRAP. The CDR3 consists of 14 residues. The CDR3 DNA is TGTGCTAGTAGGAGTTCCACGAACACCGGGGAGCTGTTTTTT. Translating gives CASRSSTNTGELFF. Together with reference TRBV12-5 and TRBJ2-2, the CDR3 gives the full variable domain: DARVTQTPRHKVTEMGQEVTMRCQPILGHNTVFWYRQTMMQGLELLAYFRNRAPLDDSGMPKDRFSAEMPDATLATLKIQPSEPRDSAVYFCASRSSTNTGELFFGEGSRLTVL.

This clone was picked up one time. The chain is built from TRBV2 and TRBJ1-2, with a tentative D call TRBD1 (6 bases). Germline CDR1 SNHLY, CDR2 FYNNEI. This CDR3 spans 14 amino acids. The V end was cut by 4 bases, the J end by 5 bases, with 14 bases between. CDR3 sequence: CASSARQETYGYTF. Written as DNA, the CDR3 is TGTGCCAGCAGTGCGAGACAGGAGACGTATGGCTACACCTTC.

V usage is TRBV27 and J usage is TRBJ2-1; a weak D match, TRBD2 (5 bases). CDR3 size: 17 residues. CDR1 is MNHEY and CDR2 is SMNVEV in the germline V gene (reference sequence). V lost 1 base, J lost 0 bases, and 13 bases lay in between. In DNA, the CDR3 is TGTGCCAGCAGTTTATTTGAGTTTGGGAGCTCCTACAATGAGCAGTTCTTC. Its translation: CASSLFEFGSSYNEQFF.

The V call is TRBV7-3, the J call TRBJ2-1, with D possibly being TRBD2 (6 bases). The CDR3 is made up of 15 amino acids. The V and J ends lost 5 bases and 0 bases respectively, with 11 bases between them. CDR1 is SGHTA and CDR2 is FQGTGA in the germline V gene. CDR3 in amino acids: CASSHSGSSYNEQFF. CDR3 coding DNA: TGTGCCAGCAGCCATAGCGGCAGCTCCTACAATGAGCAGTTCTTC. Complete variable domain (other parts from reference TRBV7-3 and TRBJ2-1): GAGVSQTPSNKVTEKGKYVELRCDPISGHTALYWYRQSLGQGPEFLIYFQGTGAADDSGLPNDRFFAVRPEGSVSTLKIQRTERGDSAVYLCASSHSGSSYNEQFFGPGTRLTVL.

The V and J genes are TRBV18 and TRBJ2-3; D is possibly TRBD2 (5 bases). This CDR3 comprises 17 residues. CDR1 is KGHSH, CDR2 LQKENI, per germline. Trimming stripped 2 bases from V and 0 bases from J, with 15 bases between. The CDR3 DNA is TGTGCCAGCTCACCAATAATAGTGGGAGCTAGCACAGATACGCAGTATTTT. Translated: CASSPIIVGASTDTQYF.

This clone was observed a few times. Other nucleotide sequences in the sample specify the same CDR3. In DNA form, the CDR3 reads TGCGCCAGCAGCCAACGGGGTCATAGCAATCAGCCCCAGCATTTT. It translates to CASSQRGHSNQPQHF. V gene TRBV4-1 combines with J gene TRBJ1-5; D is undetermined. The CDR3 is 15 amino acids. V lost 2 bases and J lost 0, with 8 bases in between. Germline loops: CDR1 MGHRA, CDR2 YSYEKL.

The chain uses TRBV11-2 and TRBJ2-1; TRBD2 aligns across 9 bases. Germline V gene sequence: CDR1 SGHAT, CDR2 FQNNGV. The V gene end was trimmed by 1 base and the J gene end by 5 bases; junction bases not matched to a gene: 6. CDR3 length equals 16 residues. The CDR3 sequence is CASSLVRTSVDNEQFF. CDR3 nucleotides: TGTGCCAGCAGCTTAGTAAGGACTAGCGTCGACAATGAGCAGTTCTTC.

This clone turned up a few times. The chain joins TRBV27 to TRBJ1-3, with TRBD1 as a possible D gene (6 bases). Germline values: CDR1 MNHEY, CDR2 SMNVEV (reference sequence). The CDR3 consists of 13 residues. V dropped 10 bases and J dropped 0 bases, with 10 bases sitting between them. This CDR3 reads CATRTASGNTIYF. The DNA for the CDR3 is TGTGCCACCAGGACAGCCTCTGGAAACACCATATATTTT.

The V gene is TRBV18, the J gene TRBJ1-5; tentative D call: TRBD1 (6 bases). This CDR3 region has 16 residues. Per germline, CDR1 KGHSH and CDR2 LQKENI. V was shortened by 3 bases and J by 2 bases, with 14 bases between the two germline ends. CDR3 nucleotides: TGTGCCAGCTCACCCGAACAGGGTTTGCGCAATCAGCCCCAGCATTTT. Amino acids: CASSPEQGLRNQPQHF.

The gene calls are TRBV30 and TRBJ2-1; 13 nucleotides match TRBD2. This CDR3 is built from 15 residues. Germline V gene data show CDR1 as GTSNPN and CDR2 as SVGIG (reference sequence). V lost 2 bases to trimming and J lost 7 bases; unmatched junction nucleotides: 5. The CDR3 spells CAWSRGLAGVNEQFF. The CDR3 coding sequence is TGTGCCTGGAGTCGTGGACTAGCGGGAGTTAATGAGCAGTTCTTC.

CDR3 region: CASSQDVEGSNEQFF. The CDR3 DNA follows: TGTGCCAGCAGCCAAGATGTCGAGGGTAGCAATGAGCAGTTCTTC. The rearrangement links TRBV3-1 (or the pseudogene TRBV3-2) to TRBJ2-1; a possible D gene is TRBD2 (5 bases). This CDR3 is 15 amino acids long. V gave up 0 bases and J gave up 6 bases, with 12 bases separating them. Germline lookup yields CDR1 LGHDT and CDR2 YNNKEL (reference sequence).

The rearrangement joins TRBV7-6 to TRBJ2-7; TRBD1 agrees at 10 bases. The junction had 1 base not matched to a gene; V was cut back by 5 bases and J by 3 bases. The CDR3 totals 13 residues. CDR1 and CDR2 (germline): SGHVS, FNYEAQ. CDR3 in DNA: TGTGCCAGCAGCCGGGACAGGGGCTACGAGCAGTACTTC. This translates into CASSRDRGYEQYF.

J is TRBJ1-4 and V is TRBV28, with 7 nucleotides matching TRBD1. J lost 3 bases, V lost 3 bases, and 4 bases had no gene match. CDR1 and CDR2 (germline): MDHEN, SYDVKM. The CDR3 contains 15 residues. CDR3 bases: TGTGCCAGCAGTTTCACAGGGGACTCTAATGAAAAACTGTTTTTT. Encoded protein: CASSFTGDSNEKLFF.